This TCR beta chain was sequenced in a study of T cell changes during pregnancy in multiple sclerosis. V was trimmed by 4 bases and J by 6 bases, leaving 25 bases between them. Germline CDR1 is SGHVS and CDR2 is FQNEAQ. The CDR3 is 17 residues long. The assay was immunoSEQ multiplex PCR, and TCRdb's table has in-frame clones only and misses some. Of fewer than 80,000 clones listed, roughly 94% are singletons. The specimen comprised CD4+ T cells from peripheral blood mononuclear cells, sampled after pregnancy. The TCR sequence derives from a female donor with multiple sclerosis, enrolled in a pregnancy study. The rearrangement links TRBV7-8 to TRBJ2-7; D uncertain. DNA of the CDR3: TGTGCCAGCAGCTACCTCCTGGCACCGACTGCCTTAGGCGAGCAGTACTTC. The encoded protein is CASSYLLAPTALGEQYF.